Below, one TCR beta chain is given with its context. In this sample, this clonotype turned up a few times. Which antigen it targets is not known. Base qualities are not recorded, but no much larger clone differs from it by a single base. The sample comes from a study of blood T cells in healthy people across ages (dated by TCRdb to between 2014 and 2017). Broadly, across the study: In model experiments, template switching captured roughly one uniquely barcoded TCR beta cDNA molecule for every two T cells. Age-related changes in TCR beta repertoire diversity were measured in the study by deep sequencing normalized with unique cDNA molecular identifiers. Four age groups were formed from the donors: young (average about 17 years), middle-aged (less than 40), aged (62) and long-lived (around 82). For two donors (one aged 18 to 29 and one aged 80 or older), the study analyzed two additional independent replicas of 1 million unique cDNA reads from the same blood draw. To avoid experimental bias, donors of different ages were randomly spread across the sequencing lanes. General study outcomes and caveats: As age increased, observed TCR beta diversity per million T cells dropped in a roughly linear way, and a significant reduction was already evident by age about 40. Observed TCR beta diversity correlated strongly with the percentage of naive T cells measured by flow cytometry. Compared with the aged group, the long-lived group had more naive CD4+ T cells, fewer expanded clones and increased TCR diversity, a pattern suggesting age selection. Donor CMV infection status was unknown, potentially confounding age-related changes in expanded clonotypes. Since profiling was done on bulk unsorted PBMCs, naive and antigen-experienced compartments could not be conclusively compared. Estimates of total diversity based on one million sequenced T cells were regarded as lower bounds and as underestimates.

Library preparation employed 5' RACE. The data were produced on an Illumina HiSeq 2500. The second PCR ran for about 6 to 11 cycles and used a J-beta primer mix along with a sample-barcoded 5' primer. A unique molecular identifier was introduced onto each TCR beta cDNA molecule by a template-switch 5' adaptor carrying 12 random nucleotides. Each sample yielded at least 2.5 million CDR3-containing paired-end reads. The Mint cDNA synthesis kit, primed by a TRBC-specific oligonucleotide, was used to synthesize first-strand cDNA from all RNA. Following uracil-DNA glycosylase treatment, a first 18-cycle PCR with universal primers M1SS and BC2_uni_R was performed on all cDNA. On the authors' methods: For normalization, 1 million high-quality reads, each with a distinct molecular identifier, were randomly selected from each sample. Reads with shared molecular identifiers were discarded instead of being binned into consensus sequences. MiTCR, with a Q25 quality threshold and the strictest error-elimination algorithm, was used for CDR3 identification, clonotype clustering and error correction. A nonparametric unseen species model with Euler transformation was used to estimate a lower bound on total TCR beta diversity. TCRdb reprocessed the public reads (quality trimming at Q25 with fastp, clone calling with MiXCR) and kept in-frame beta chains. Every CDR3 protein is listed once, alongside the most common genes and DNA of its rows. The V and J calls follow TCRdb's processing rather than the paper's. The sample profile shows fewer than 2,000,000 distinct CDR3 sequences; about 35% of them were found once. Clones ranked in the top ten supply about 11% of the sample.

CDR1 and CDR2 (SGDLS, YYNGEE) derive from the germline V gene. The CDR3 goes from the cysteine to the phenylalanine over 13 residues. The DNA shown is the 39-base CDR3, in frame from base 1. V trim: 4 bases; J trim: 5 bases; unmatched bases: 3. The donors were around 39 Caucasian individuals from Russia, aged 6 to 90 years, who were systemically healthy. Each donor gave around 9.9 milliliters of peripheral blood, collected into EDTA-treated Vacutainer tubes. Ficoll-Paque density-gradient centrifugation was used to isolate PBMCs, with at least 6.5 million obtained per sample. Trizol reagent was used to extract total RNA from PBMCs, with at least 5.5 micrograms per sample. Naive CD45RAhigh/CD27high T cell percentages were measured by flow cytometry on a PBMC aliquot from every donor.

The receptor was isolated from a woman aged 25 to 39 in good health. The sequence joins TRBV9 to TRBJ2-7; 10 bases in the junction line up with TRBD1. The sample comprised blood. The encoded CDR3 is CASSLTGGNEQYF. The sequence in DNA is TGTGCCAGCAGCCTGACAGGGGGCAACGAGCAGTACTTC.